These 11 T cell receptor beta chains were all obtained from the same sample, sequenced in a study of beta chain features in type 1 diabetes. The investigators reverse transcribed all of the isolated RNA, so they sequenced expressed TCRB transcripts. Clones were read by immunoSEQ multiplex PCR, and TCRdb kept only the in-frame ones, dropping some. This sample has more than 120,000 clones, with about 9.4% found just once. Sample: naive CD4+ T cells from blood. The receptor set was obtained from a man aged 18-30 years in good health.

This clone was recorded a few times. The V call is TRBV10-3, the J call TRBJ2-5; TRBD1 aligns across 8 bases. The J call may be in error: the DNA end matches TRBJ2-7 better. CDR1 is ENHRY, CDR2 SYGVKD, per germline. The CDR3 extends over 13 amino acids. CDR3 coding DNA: TGTGCCATCAGCTCTACACAGGGGGACGAGCAGTACTTC. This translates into CAISSTQGDEQYF.

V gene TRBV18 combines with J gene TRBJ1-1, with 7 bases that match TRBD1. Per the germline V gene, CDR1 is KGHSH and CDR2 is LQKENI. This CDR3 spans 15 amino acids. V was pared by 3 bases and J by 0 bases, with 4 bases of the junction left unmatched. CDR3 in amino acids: CASSPGQALNTEAFF. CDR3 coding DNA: TGTGCCAGCTCACCCGGACAGGCCCTGAACACTGAAGCTTTCTTT.

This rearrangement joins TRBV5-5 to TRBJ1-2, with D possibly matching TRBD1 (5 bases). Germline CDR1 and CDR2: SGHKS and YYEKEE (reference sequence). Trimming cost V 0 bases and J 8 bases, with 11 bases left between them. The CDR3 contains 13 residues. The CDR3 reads CASSLAVQGGYTF. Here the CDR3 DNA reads TGTGCCAGCAGCTTGGCGGTGCAGGGCGGCTACACCTTC. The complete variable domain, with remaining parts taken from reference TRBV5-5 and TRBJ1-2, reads DAGVTQSPTHLIKTRGQQVTLRCSPISGHKSVSWYQQVLGQGPQFIFQYYEKEERGRGNFPDRFSARQFPNYSSELNVNALLLGDSALYLCASSLAVQGGYTFGSGTRLTVV.

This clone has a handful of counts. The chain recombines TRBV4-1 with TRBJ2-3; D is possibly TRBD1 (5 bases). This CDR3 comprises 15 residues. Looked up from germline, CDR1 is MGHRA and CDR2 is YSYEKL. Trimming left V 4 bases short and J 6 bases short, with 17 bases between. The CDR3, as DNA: TGCGCCAGCAGCCTGGGGCCTCGTGGGCCGGATACGCAGTATTTT. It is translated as CASSLGPRGPDTQYF.

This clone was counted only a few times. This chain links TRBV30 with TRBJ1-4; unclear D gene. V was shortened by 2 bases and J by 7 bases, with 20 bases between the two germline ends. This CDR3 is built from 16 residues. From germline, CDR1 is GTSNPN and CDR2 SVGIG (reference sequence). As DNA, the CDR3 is TGTGCCTGGAGTTTATTTCGGCGGAGAACCGGTGAAAAACTGTTTTTT. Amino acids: CAWSLFRRRTGEKLFF.

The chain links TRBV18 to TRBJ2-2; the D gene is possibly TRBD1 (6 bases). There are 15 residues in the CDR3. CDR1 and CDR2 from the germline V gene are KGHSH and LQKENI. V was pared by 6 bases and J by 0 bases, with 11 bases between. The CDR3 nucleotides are TGTGCCAGCTCTCGGACAGATTCGAACACCGGGGAGCTGTTTTTT. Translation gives CASSRTDSNTGELFF. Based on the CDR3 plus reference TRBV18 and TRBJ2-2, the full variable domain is NAGVMQNPRHLVRRRGQEARLRCSPMKGHSHVYWYRQLPEEGLKFMVYLQKENIIDESGMPKERFSAEFPKEGPSILRIQQVVRGDSAAYFCASSRTDSNTGELFFGEGSRLTVL.

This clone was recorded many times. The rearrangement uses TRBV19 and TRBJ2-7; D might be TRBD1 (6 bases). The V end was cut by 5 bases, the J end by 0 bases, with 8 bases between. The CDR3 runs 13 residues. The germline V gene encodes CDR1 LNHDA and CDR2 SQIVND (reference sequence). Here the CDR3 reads CASSGQSSYEQYF. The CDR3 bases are TGTGCCAGTAGTGGACAGTCCTCCTACGAGCAGTACTTC.

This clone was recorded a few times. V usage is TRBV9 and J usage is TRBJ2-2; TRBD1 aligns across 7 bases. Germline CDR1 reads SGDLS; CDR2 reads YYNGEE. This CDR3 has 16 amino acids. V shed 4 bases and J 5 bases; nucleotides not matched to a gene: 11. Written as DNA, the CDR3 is TGTGCCAGCAGCCCCCGCTCCGGGACAGAAACCGGGGAGCTGTTTTTT. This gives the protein CASSPRSGTETGELFF. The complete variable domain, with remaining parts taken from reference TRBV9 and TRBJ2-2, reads DSGVTQTPKHLITATGQRVTLRCSPRSGDLSVYWYQQSLDQGLQFLIQYYNGEERAKGNILERFSAQQFPDLHSELNLSSLELGDSALYFCASSPRSGTETGELFFGEGSRLTVL.

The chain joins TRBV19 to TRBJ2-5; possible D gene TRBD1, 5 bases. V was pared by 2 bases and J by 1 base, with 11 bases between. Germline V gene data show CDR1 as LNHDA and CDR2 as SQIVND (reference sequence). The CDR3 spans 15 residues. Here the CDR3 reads CASSISGRAQETQYF. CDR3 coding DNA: TGTGCCAGTAGTATATCGGGCAGGGCCCAAGAGACCCAGTACTTC. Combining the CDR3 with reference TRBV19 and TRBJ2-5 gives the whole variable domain DGGITQSPKYLFRKEGQNVTLSCEQNLNHDAMYWYRQDPGQGLRLIYYSQIVNDFQKGDIAEGYSVSREKKESFPLTVTSAQKNPTAFYLCASSISGRAQETQYFGPGTRLLVL.

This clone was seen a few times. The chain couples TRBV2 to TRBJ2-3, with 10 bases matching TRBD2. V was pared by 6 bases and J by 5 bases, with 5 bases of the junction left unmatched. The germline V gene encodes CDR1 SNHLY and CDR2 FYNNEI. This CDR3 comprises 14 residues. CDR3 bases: TGTGCCAGCAGGATTAGCGGGGGGATAGATACGCAGTATTTT. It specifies CASRISGGIDTQYF.

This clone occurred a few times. CDR3 sequence reads: CASSRTGVPGELFF. The DNA for the CDR3 is TGTGCCAGCTCACGGACAGGGGTACCCGGGGAGCTGTTTTTT. V usage is TRBV18 and J usage is TRBJ2-2; 9 nucleotides agree with TRBD1. The junction had 3 bases not matched to a gene; V was cut back by 4 bases and J by 6 bases. The CDR3 covers 14 residues. CDR1 is KGHSH and CDR2 is LQKENI in the germline V gene. Combining the CDR3 with reference TRBV18 and TRBJ2-2 gives the whole variable domain NAGVMQNPRHLVRRRGQEARLRCSPMKGHSHVYWYRQLPEEGLKFMVYLQKENIIDESGMPKERFSAEFPKEGPSILRIQQVVRGDSAAYFCASSRTGVPGELFFGEGSRLTVL.